This T cell receptor beta chain emerged from a study of cytomegalovirus exposure and HLA in healthy donors. Study context: Unique TCRs from HLA-typed donors, around 79 million of them, were held in an early data release. Study outcomes and limitations: In a later analysis, across HLA loci, associated TCR counts were highest for DRB1, lowest for HLA-C.

Between the trimmed V and J ends, which lost 3 bases and 7 bases, there was a span of 4 bases. This CDR3 comprises 12 residues. Germline V CDR1 and CDR2: SEHNR, FQNEAQ (reference sequence). This clone was counted only a few times. Its antigen remains unidentified. Primers: 60 Vbeta forward and 13 Jbeta reverse. Data came from immunoSEQ multiplex PCR; TCRdb stores just in-frame clones and leaves some out. The sample includes 75,000 to 90,000 clones, less than 80% of them seen just once. The sample consisted of PBMCs. The clonotype originates from a human donor in good health. This chain connects TRBV7-9 to TRBJ1-6; D uncertain. CDR3 sequence (DNA): TGTGCCAGCAGCTTCCCAAATTCACCCCTCCACTTT. Protein sequence: CASSFPNSPLHF.